One sample yielded the 13 T cell receptor beta chains listed below, sequenced in a study of tumor and adjacent non-tumor tissue in lung cancer. TCRbeta libraries were built with three rounds of nested PCR, modified from ARM-PCR. A single record per CDR3 protein comes from TCRdb applying MiXCR to the multiplex PCR reads. The data contain around 210,000 distinct CDR3 sequences, around 71% of them singletons. This sample's RNA came from whole unsorted tissue. Input material: lung tumor tissue. Receptors were obtained from a man aged 55 to 70 with non-small cell lung cancer.

For this clonotype: The missing conserved phenylalanine or tryptophan at the end of this CDR3 makes a read error likely. V is TRBV4-3 and J is TRBJ2-3, with TRBD2 as a possible D gene (6 bases). CDR3 length: 16 residues. V was shortened by 0 bases and J by 6 bases, with 16 bases between the two germline ends. CDR1 is LGHNA, CDR2 YSLEER, per germline. The CDR3 nucleotides are TGCGCCAGCAGCCAAGATAGAGCGGGCATCGCGGATACGCAGTATTAT. It encodes CASSQDRAGIADTQYY.

Concerning this clonotype: A much larger clonotype is one base distant, so this may be a read error. This chain connects TRBV20-1 to TRBJ1-6; tentative D call: TRBD1 (6 bases). The CDR3 sequence is 13 residues long. The ends were cut back, 4 bases at V and 4 bases at J, with 8 bases in the middle. Germline V gene lookup returns CDR1 DFQATT and CDR2 SNEGSKA (reference sequence). DNA of the CDR3: TGCAGTGCTATACAGGGTTATAATTCACCCCTCCACTTT. It encodes CSAIQGYNSPLHF.

In its sample, this clonotype was seen many times. The chain couples TRBV20-1 to TRBJ2-5; TRBD1 aligns across 7 bases. CDR3 length equals 13 residues. V lost 6 bases, J lost 4 bases, and 8 bases stayed unmatched. CDR1 is DFQATT and CDR2 is SNEGSKA in the germline V gene (reference sequence). Written as DNA, the CDR3 is TGCAGTGCCTTGGGACAGCAAAGAGAGACCCAGTACTTC. Amino acid sequence: CSALGQQRETQYF.

The chain has TRBV4-3 and TRBJ2-4; 8 bases line up with TRBD2. The germline gives CDR1 LGHNA, CDR2 YSLEER. J lost 0 bases, V lost 0 bases, and 7 bases had no gene match. This CDR3 has 18 amino acids. CDR3 region: CASSQDELADLAKNIQYF. CDR3 DNA sequence: TGCGCCAGCAGCCAAGATGAACTAGCGGATTTAGCCAAAAACATTCAGTACTTC.

Worth noting for this clonotype: A read error may account for a junction end that differs from germline. The chain has TRBV6-5 and TRBJ2-6, with TRBD1 as a possible D gene (6 bases). The CDR3 runs 17 residues. Germline CDR1 and CDR2: MNHEY and SVGAGI. The CDR3 region is CACSLGGVSSGANVLTF. CDR3 sequence (DNA): TGTGCCTGCAGCCTAGGGGGAGTCAGCTCTGGGGCCAACGTCCTGACTTTC.

The rearrangement joins TRBV11-3 to TRBJ2-7, with a possible D match to TRBD2 (5 bases). Trimming took off 5 bases at V and 12 bases at J, with 26 bases between the two ends. In germline, CDR1 is SGHNT, CDR2 YENEEA. The CDR3 sequence is 15 residues long. CDR3 sequence: CASSPSVGIDYDRYF. For the CDR3, the DNA is TGTGCCAGCAGCCCCTCAGTGGGCATCGACTACGATCGGTACTTC.

By share, this clonotype counts as medium-sized. The rearrangement joins TRBV12-3 or TRBV12-4 to TRBJ2-5, with D tentatively TRBD1 or TRBD2 (5 bases each). Trimming cost V 6 bases and J 5 bases, with 19 bases left between them. The CDR3 contains 15 residues. DNA for the CDR3: TGTGCCAGCAGACGGGACCCCCTAAACACGGAGACCCAGTACTTC. Translation: CASRRDPLNTETQYF.

The chain joins TRBV20-1 to TRBJ2-3; TRBD2 aligns across 9 bases. Germline V gene sequence: CDR1 DFQATT, CDR2 SNEGSKA (reference sequence). The CDR3 covers 14 residues. The V and J ends lost 6 bases and 0 bases, in that order; junction bases with no gene match: 4. CDR3 nucleotide sequence: TGCAGTGCAATTACTAGCGGGAGCACAGATACGCAGTATTTT. Its translation: CSAITSGSTDTQYF.

For this clonotype: This likely comes from a read error, as the CDR3 has no conserved phenylalanine or tryptophan at its end. Because the CDR3's place on the DNA is in doubt, the DNA is left out and the CDR3 is given as listed by TCRdb. The chain links TRBV6-2 or TRBV6-3 to TRBJ2-7; the table's D call of TRBD2 was not tested on the DNA. The CDR3 is 17 amino acids in total, end residues counted. Germline V gene data show CDR1 as MNHEY and CDR2 as SVGEGT. This CDR3 reads CASSYTPRPAGVDEQYL.

Note on this clonotype: This may be a read error, as it is one base from a much larger clone. The chain has TRBV20-1 and TRBJ2-1, with a tentative D call TRBD2 (6 bases). This CDR3 region has 15 residues. Trimming took off 3 bases at V and 2 bases at J, with 14 bases between the two ends. Per germline, CDR1 DFQATT and CDR2 SNEGSKA (reference sequence). CDR3 amino acids: CSARGGPVPYNEQFF. For the CDR3, the DNA is TGCAGTGCTAGGGGGGGACCGGTGCCCTACAATGAGCAGTTCTTC.

V is TRBV5-1 and J is TRBJ1-3; D ambiguous. Trimming stripped 0 bases from V and 4 bases from J, with 5 bases between. Germline V CDR1 and CDR2: SGHRS, YFSETQ. There are 13 residues in the CDR3. The CDR3, as DNA: TGCGCCAGCAGCTTGGGGGAAGGAAACACCATATATTTT. This translates into CASSLGEGNTIYF. The full variable domain, rest sourced from reference TRBV5-1 and TRBJ1-3, is KAGVTQTPRYLIKTRGQQVTLSCSPISGHRSVSWYQQTPGQGLQFLFEYFSETQRNKGNFPGRFSGRQFSNSRSEMNVSTLELGDSALYLCASSLGEGNTIYFGEGSWLTVV.

Remarks on this clonotype: An end of the junction does not agree with germline; a read error may underlie this. The CDR3 DNA reads TGTGCCAGCAGTCCTATTTCTTGGGTCAACGTCATGACTTTC. Protein: CASSPISWVNVMTF. V and J are TRBV11-2 and TRBJ2-6; D is undetermined. Germline CDR1 and CDR2: SGHAT and FQNNGV. The CDR3 spans 14 residues. Complete variable domain (other parts from reference TRBV11-2 and TRBJ2-6): EAGVAQSPRYKIIEKRQSVAFWCNPISGHATLYWYQQILGQGPKLLIQFQNNGVVDDSQLPKDRFSAERLKGVDSTLKIQPAKLEDSAVYLCASSPISWVNVMTFGAGSRLTVL.

Comment on this clonotype: At one boundary the junction diverges from the germline segment, which might be a read error. J is TRBJ1-2 and V is TRBV5-4; D uncertain. The CDR3 consists of 12 residues. Germline CDR1 and CDR2: SGHNT and YYREEE (reference sequence). The CDR3 bases are TGTGCCAGCATCTTGGATAACTATGGCTACGCCTTC. This codes for CASILDNYGYAF.